The rows below give T cell receptor beta chains drawn from one sample of a study of a mutant IDH1 vaccine in newly diagnosed glioma. Sequencing used immunoSEQ multiplex PCR; TCRdb keeps in-frame clones, though not all of them. The table shows tens of thousands of clones, with about 92% occurring only once. Sequencing was performed on PBMCs, taken from a glioma patient treated with radiotherapy, temozolomide or both. All receptors come from a man between 35 and 55 years old with glioma. Both conserved end residues are part of each CDR3. Fields, in order: D gene, J gene, clone size, V gene, CDR3 DNA, CDR3 protein. A D gene is named only where the DNA matches it firmly. Clone sizes are given selectively: once, few, many, or a class where the clone is expanded.

>.|TRBJ1-5|.|TRBV10-3
TGTGCCATCAGTGGACAGCAAGGAGCCGGTCAGCCCCAGCATTTT
CAISGQQGAGQPQHF
>.|TRBJ2-1|.|TRBV5-1
TGCGCCAGCAGCCTGAGAGGCGATGAGCAGTTCTTC
CASSLRGDEQFF
>.|TRBJ2-1|once|TRBV5-1
TGCGCCAGCAGCTTGCGACAAACAAGCTCCTACAATGAGCAGTTCTTC
CASSLRQTSSYNEQFF
>.|TRBJ2-2|.|TRBV6-6
TGTGCCAGCAGCCCCACCGCGACTGTCTCCGGGGAGCTGTTTTTT
CASSPTATVSGELFF
>.|TRBJ2-7|.|TRBV7-2
TGTGCCAGCAGCCTGACTAGAGTGTACGAGCAGTACTTC
CASSLTRVYEQYF
>.|TRBJ1-1|.|TRBV5-1
TGCGCCAGCAGGGTCCAAGGTGCGAACACTGAAGCTTTCTTT
CASRVQGANTEAFF
>.|TRBJ2-5|once|TRBV6-5
TGTGCCAGCAGTTACGGAACAGGGCACCAAGAGACCCAGTACTTC
CASSYGTGHQETQYF
>.|TRBJ1-5|.|TRBV7-9
TGTGCCAGCAGCAAGATCAATCAGCCCCAGCATTTT
CASSKINQPQHF
>TRBD2|TRBJ2-3|.|TRBV18
TGTGCCAGCTCCCGCAGCGGGGGGGCCACAGATACGCAGTATTTT
CASSRSGGATDTQYF
>.|TRBJ1-4|once|TRBV4-1
TGCGCCAGCAGCTGGAGAAGGGATGAAAAACTGTTTTTT
CASSWRRDEKLFF
>TRBD1|TRBJ2-3|.|TRBV7-9
TGTGCCAGCAGCTTAGGAGGGGGCAGCGGAACAGATACGCAGTATTTT
CASSLGGGSGTDTQYF
>TRBD1|TRBJ2-7|.|TRBV4-1
TGCGCCAGCAGCCAAACTCCGGGACAGGGGTACGAGCAGTACTTC
CASSQTPGQGYEQYF
>TRBD2|TRBJ2-5|.|TRBV6-5
TGTGCCAGCAGTTACGGGGGGGCCCAGTACTTC
CASSYGGAQYF
>.|TRBJ2-2|.|TRBV7-9
TGTGCCAGCGCTCTCCCCCGGGGGCAGACGAACACCGGGGAGCTGTTTTTT
CASALPRGQTNTGELFF
>.|TRBJ1-2|.|TRBV18
TGTGCCAGCTCACCAGGAGCAGTGAGGGGCTACACCTTC
CASSPGAVRGYTF
>.|TRBJ1-1|.|TRBV4-2
TGTGCCAGCAGCCAAGTGCCGGGAGACACTGAAGCTTTCTTT
CASSQVPGDTEAFF
>.|TRBJ1-5|.|TRBV9
TGTGCCAGCAGCGTAGAAAGCAATCAGCCCCAGCATTTT
CASSVESNQPQHF
>.|TRBJ1-3|.|TRBV6-6
TGTGCCAGCAGTTACGGGTCCACTGGAAACACCATATATTTT
CASSYGSTGNTIYF
>TRBD1|TRBJ1-6|.|TRBV11-1
TGTGCCAGCAGTCCTGGACAGGGGGCCCTACCCCTCCACTTT
CASSPGQGALPLHF